What follows are 29 T cell receptor beta chains derived from one specimen sequenced in a study of CD8+CD57+ T cells in acquired aplastic anemia. Those patients picked for sequencing had displayed CD8+CD57+ cell expansion on flow cytometry. Genomic DNA, the template, was used for profiling of the TCR beta VDJ and CDR3. One entry per CDR3 protein, called by TCRdb with MiXCR from the reads. Of some 170,000 distinct CDR3 sequences in the sample, 47% are singletons; the top ten hold more than 0.85%. The sample was sorted CD4+, CD8+, or CD8+CD57+ T cells (not recorded which) from PBMCs. These TCRs come from a human donor with aplastic anemia.

Regarding this clonotype: Being one base from a much bigger clone, this may be a read error. The conserved phenylalanine or tryptophan is not found at the CDR3 terminus, so this likely reflects a read error. V and J are TRBV5-1 and TRBJ2-5; no firm D call. From germline, CDR1 is SGHRS and CDR2 YFSETQ. The CDR3 has 14 residues. V was trimmed by 3 bases and J by 1 base, leaving 10 bases between them. This chain's CDR3 is CASSSGRPQETQYL. The CDR3 nucleotides are TGCGCCAGCAGCTCTGGCAGACCCCAAGAGACCCAGTACCTC.

As for this clonotype: The junction departs from the called germline gene at one end, perhaps through a read error. The CDR3 DNA sequence: TGTGCCAGCTCACCCCGAGCAGCCGAAGATACGCGGTATTTT. Translated, it gives CASSPRAAEDTRYF. The chain employs TRBV18 and TRBJ2-3; D remains unclear. The CDR3 totals 14 residues. The germline V gene encodes CDR1 KGHSH and CDR2 LQKENI. Full variable domain (missing parts from reference TRBV18 and TRBJ2-3): NAGVMQNPRHLVRRRGQEARLRCSPMKGHSHVYWYRQLPEEGLKFMVYLQKENIIDESGMPKERFSAEFPKEGPSILRIQQVVRGDSAAYFCASSPRAAEDTRYFGPGTRLTVL.

The chain employs TRBV2 and TRBJ2-7; no clear D. The germline V gene encodes CDR1 SNHLY and CDR2 FYNNEI. The CDR3 totals 13 residues. V lost 6 bases and J 2 bases, leaving 11 bases between the germline ends. CDR3 nucleotides: TGTGCCAGCAGGGAGTTACAGACCTACGAGCAGTACTTC. Residues: CASRELQTYEQYF.

The table lists this clonotype with many counts. This chain uses TRBV2 with TRBJ1-2, with 10 positions matching TRBD1. J lost 6 bases, V lost 6 bases, and 7 bases had no gene match. CDR3 length equals 14 residues. CDR1 and CDR2 from the germline V gene are SNHLY and FYNNEI. CDR3 loop: CASSDRGRGDGYTF. In DNA form, the CDR3 reads TGTGCCAGCAGCGACAGGGGGCGAGGGGATGGCTACACCTTC.

This chain joins TRBV24-1 and TRBJ2-1; 9 bases agree with TRBD2. The CDR3 is 14 residues long. CDR1 and CDR2 (germline): KGHDR, SFDVKD. V shed 5 bases and J 6 bases; nucleotides not matched to a gene: 4. The CDR3 loop is CATSAGTSSNEQFF. DNA for the CDR3: TGTGCCACCAGTGCCGGGACTAGCAGCAATGAGCAGTTCTTC.

V is TRBV6-1 and J is TRBJ1-3; 8 bases fit TRBD1. Germline lookup yields CDR1 MNHNS and CDR2 SASEGT. There are 16 residues in the CDR3. The junction had 6 bases not matched to a gene; V was cut back by 4 bases and J by 1 base. Written as DNA, the CDR3 is TGTGCCAGCAGTGCTCTGGACAGGGCGTCTGGAAACACCATATATTTT. Translating gives CASSALDRASGNTIYF.

CDR3 protein: CSARDWREYQDTQYF. DNA of the CDR3: TGCAGTGCTAGAGATTGGCGGGAGTATCAAGATACGCAGTATTTT. The V gene is TRBV20-1, the J gene TRBJ2-3; 7 bases align to TRBD2. Germline V lookup: CDR1 DFQATT, CDR2 SNEGSKA (reference sequence). This CDR3 is 15 amino acids long. Trimming at V came to 0 bases and at J to 5 bases, leaving 8 bases not matched to a gene.

The chain carries TRBV3-1 and TRBJ2-1; 7 nucleotides agree with TRBD2. Germline values: CDR1 LGHDT, CDR2 YNNKEL (reference sequence). The CDR3 covers 15 residues. Trimming removed 4 bases from V and 9 bases from J; junction bases left unmatched: 12. This CDR3 reads CASSPPGTPSGEQFF. CDR3 coding DNA: TGTGCCAGCAGCCCCCCCGGGACTCCTAGCGGTGAGCAGTTCTTC.

This sequence joins TRBV20-1 and TRBJ2-1; maybe TRBD2 (5 bases). The V and J ends lost 7 bases and 7 bases respectively, with 11 bases between them. Germline V gives CDR1 DFQATT, CDR2 SNEGSKA (reference sequence). The CDR3 extends over 11 amino acids. CDR3 sequence: CSGGGGNEQFF. CDR3 in DNA: TGCAGTGGCGGTGGAGGTAATGAGCAGTTCTTC.

The chain recombines TRBV7-9 with TRBJ1-5; no definite D call. This CDR3 comprises 13 residues. Germline CDR1 is SEHNR and CDR2 is FQNEAQ (reference sequence). V lost 2 bases and J 5 bases, leaving 7 bases between the germline ends. The CDR3 sequence: CASSLRFDQPQHF. The CDR3 DNA is TGTGCCAGCAGCTTACGGTTCGATCAGCCCCAGCATTTT.

V is TRBV10-2 and J is TRBJ2-3; D is undetermined. This CDR3 has 15 residues. Germline V gene sequence: CDR1 WSHSY, CDR2 SAAADI. Trimming removed 6 bases at V and 1 base at J, with 14 bases between. The CDR3 sequence is CASRPDLLRTDTQYF. CDR3 sequence (DNA): TGCGCCAGCAGGCCGGACCTCTTACGCACAGATACGCAGTATTTT.

At least ten counts were recorded for this clonotype. This chain links TRBV14 with TRBJ1-1; no reliable D call. The germline CDR1 and CDR2 sequences are SGHDN and FVKESK. The V and J ends lost 0 bases and 3 bases respectively, with 8 bases between them. The CDR3 sequence is 14 residues long. The CDR3, as DNA: TGTGCCAGCAGCCAAGATCTACAGCACACTGAAGCTTTCTTT. Its translation: CASSQDLQHTEAFF.

This clonotype has a single count. This chain uses TRBV5-1 with TRBJ2-7; a weak D match, TRBD1 (7 bases). This CDR3 has 15 amino acids. CDR1 and CDR2 (germline): SGHRS, YFSETQ. Trimming removed 7 bases at V and 5 bases at J, with 22 bases between. The CDR3, as DNA: TGCGCCAGCGCACCCAGGAGGGGGCATTCGGACGAGCAGTACTTC. It codes for CASAPRRGHSDEQYF. Filled out from reference TRBV5-1 and TRBJ2-7, the complete variable domain reads KAGVTQTPRYLIKTRGQQVTLSCSPISGHRSVSWYQQTPGQGLQFLFEYFSETQRNKGNFPGRFSGRQFSNSRSEMNVSTLELGDSALYLCASAPRRGHSDEQYFGPGTRLTVT.

This clonotype was seen many times. The chain joins TRBV5-4 to TRBJ2-3; the match to TRBD1 covers 10 bases. The CDR3 extends over 15 amino acids. Trimming at V came to 6 bases and at J to 3 bases, leaving 7 bases not matched to a gene. Looked up from germline, CDR1 is SGHNT and CDR2 is YYREEE (reference sequence). The CDR3 loop is CASTLDRGVTDTQYF. For the CDR3, the DNA is TGTGCCAGCACCCTGGACAGGGGGGTGACAGATACGCAGTATTTT.

The chain combines TRBV20-1 with TRBJ2-5, with D hard to call. The CDR3 extends over 16 amino acids. The germline CDR1 and CDR2 sequences are DFQATT and SNEGSKA (reference sequence). The V gene lost 6 bases and the J gene lost 5 bases, with 25 bases spanning the gap. Written as DNA, the CDR3 is TGCAGTGCCAGCAGCCAACTTTGGACCCGATCGGAGACCCAGTACTTC. Translated: CSASSQLWTRSETQYF.

The chain couples TRBV20-1 to TRBJ2-2; 9 positions agree with TRBD1. This CDR3 comprises 13 residues. Germline values: CDR1 DFQATT, CDR2 SNEGSKA (reference sequence). V trimming: 5 bases; J trimming: 10 bases; junction bases outside the gene matches: 8. CDR3 sequence (DNA): TGCAGTGCTCTGGACAGGGGAGGTGAGGAGCTGTTTTTT. Translation: CSALDRGGEELFF.

With respect to this clonotype: This may arise from a read error, as a much more abundant clone is one base away. This chain uses TRBV4-3 with TRBJ2-1; 10 nucleotides line up with TRBD2. Germline V gene data show CDR1 as LGHNA and CDR2 as YSLEER. The CDR3 has 15 residues. The CDR3 protein is CASSQGSGGAYEQCF. The CDR3 nucleotides read TGCGCCAGCAGCCAAGGAAGCGGGGGGGCCTATGAGCAGTGCTTC.

This clonotype was seen ten or more times. The rearrangement joins TRBV19 to TRBJ2-3; D is ambiguous. The CDR3 runs 13 residues. CDR1 LNHDA and CDR2 SQIVND come from the germline V gene (reference sequence). V was pared by 2 bases and J by 4 bases, with 7 bases between. CDR3 sequence reads: CASSITGADTQYF. CDR3 nucleotides: TGTGCCAGTAGTATAACGGGCGCAGATACGCAGTATTTT.

This clonotype was counted at least ten times. The V and J genes are TRBV7-9 and TRBJ2-5; 9 bases match TRBD1. CDR3 length equals 13 residues. Looked up from germline, CDR1 is SEHNR and CDR2 is FQNEAQ (reference sequence). The V segment lost 5 bases and the J segment 5 bases; nucleotides outside the gene matches: 3. The CDR3 nucleotides read TGTGCCAGCAGCGTCGGACAGGGGGAGACCCAGTACTTC. It yields the protein CASSVGQGETQYF.

A few counts support this clonotype. This chain links TRBV12-1 with TRBJ2-1; the table gives TRBD2 as D, unverified against the DNA. TRBV12-1 is a pseudogene locus. This CDR3 contains 15 residues. For the CDR3, the DNA is TGTGCCATCCGAGTAGCGGGGTGGTCCTACAATGAGCAGTTCTTC. As protein: CAIRVAGWSYNEQFF.

The J gene is TRBJ2-7, the V gene TRBV7-2; D ambiguous. CDR1 and CDR2 (germline): SGHTA, FQGNSA. V lost 1 base and J 4 bases, leaving 8 bases between the germline ends. This CDR3 has 13 residues. The CDR3 DNA is TGTGCCAGCAGCTTAGAAAAGGGATACGAGCAGTACTTC. This translates into CASSLEKGYEQYF. Full variable domain (remainder filled in from reference TRBV7-2 and TRBJ2-7): GAGVSQSPSNKVTEKGKDVELRCDPISGHTALYWYRQSLGQGLEFLIYFQGNSAPDKSGLPSDRFSAERTGGSVSTLTIQRTQQEDSAVYLCASSLEKGYEQYFGPGTRLTVT.

The chain has TRBV19 and TRBJ2-5; 8 nucleotides match TRBD2. The trim removed 6 bases at V and 4 bases at J, leaving 19 bases unmatched. Germline V gene sequence: CDR1 LNHDA, CDR2 SQIVND (reference sequence). CDR3 length: 18 residues. The CDR3 protein is CASRFQAGTRGGGETQYF. CDR3 DNA sequence: TGTGCCAGTAGATTCCAGGCAGGGACTAGAGGGGGAGGAGAGACCCAGTACTTC.

This clonotype was counted between two and nine times. The CDR3 nucleotides read TGTGCCAGCAGTTTAGGGGTGGGAGGCGAGCAGTACTTC. Translating gives CASSLGVGGEQYF. The chain recombines TRBV27 with TRBJ2-7, with a weak D call TRBD2 (6 bases). Germline lookup yields CDR1 MNHEY and CDR2 SMNVEV (reference sequence). V shed 2 bases and J shed 6 bases, with 11 bases lying between them. This CDR3 region has 13 residues.

The chain links TRBV15 to TRBJ1-6; D not certain. The germline V gene has CDR1 LNHNV and CDR2 YYDKDF (reference sequence). This CDR3 has 12 amino acids. Trimming cost V 0 bases and J 14 bases, with 8 bases left between them. As DNA, the CDR3 is TGTGCCACCAGCAGAGATCATTTTGCCCTCCACTTT. It is translated as CATSRDHFALHF.

This clonotype has a count of ten or more. The V and J genes are TRBV2 and TRBJ1-5; D unclear. V was clipped by 8 bases and J by 4 bases, with 6 bases between them. The CDR3 covers 11 residues. Germline assignment: CDR1 SNHLY and CDR2 FYNNEI. CDR3 sequence reads: CASGVNQPQHF. Written as DNA, the CDR3 is TGTGCCAGCGGAGTTAATCAGCCCCAGCATTTT.

This sequence joins TRBV5-4 and TRBJ2-2; D ambiguous. The germline V and J ends were trimmed by 4 bases and 9 bases, with 7 bases remaining between them. Per germline, CDR1 SGHNT and CDR2 YYREEE (reference sequence). The CDR3 runs to 11 residues. In DNA, the CDR3 is TGTGCCAGCAGCCACCGACGGGAGCTGTTTTTT. It encodes CASSHRRELFF.

This clonotype was observed at least ten times. This sequence joins TRBV6-5 and TRBJ2-5; D not resolved. V was trimmed by 2 bases and J by 7 bases, leaving 17 bases between them. This CDR3 comprises 15 residues. Germline CDR1 reads MNHEY; CDR2 reads SVGAGI. CDR3 region: CASSYNKWVPGTQYF. The DNA of the CDR3 is TGTGCCAGCAGTTACAATAAATGGGTTCCCGGGACCCAGTACTTC.

The chain combines TRBV29-1 with TRBJ2-1, with D possibly being TRBD1 (7 bases). Gene TRBJ2-7 matches the end of the DNA better, so the J call may be wrong. Germline V lookup: CDR1 SQVTM, CDR2 ANQGSEA. This CDR3 is built from 15 residues. CDR3 in amino acids: CSVVPARGAGNEQYF. In DNA, the CDR3 is TGCAGCGTTGTTCCGGCCAGGGGGGCTGGCAATGAGCAGTACTTC.

The DNA of the CDR3 is TGCAGTGCTAGAGATACAGGGGAAGATACGCAGTATTTT. Translation: CSARDTGEDTQYF. This chain joins TRBV20-1 and TRBJ2-3; TRBD1 agrees at 7 bases. Germline CDR1 DFQATT, CDR2 SNEGSKA (reference sequence). Trimming at V came to 0 bases and at J to 5 bases, leaving 2 bases not matched to a gene. This CDR3 is built from 13 residues.